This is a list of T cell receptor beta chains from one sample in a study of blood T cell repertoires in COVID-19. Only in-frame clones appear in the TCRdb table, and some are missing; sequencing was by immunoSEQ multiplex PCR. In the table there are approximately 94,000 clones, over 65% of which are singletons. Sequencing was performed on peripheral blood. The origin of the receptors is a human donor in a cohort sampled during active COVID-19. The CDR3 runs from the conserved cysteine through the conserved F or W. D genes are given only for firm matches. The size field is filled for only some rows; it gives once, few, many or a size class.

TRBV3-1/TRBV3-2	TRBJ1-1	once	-	TGTGCCAGCACTCCTGGATTGGAGCTCCAAGCTTTCTTT	CASTPGLELQAFF
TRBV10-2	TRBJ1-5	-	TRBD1	TGCGCCAGCATGGGTCGACAGGGGAGCAATCAGCCCCAGCATTTT	CASMGRQGSNQPQHF
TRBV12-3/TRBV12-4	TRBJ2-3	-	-	TGTGCCAGCAGCACCTTCCCGGGAGATACGCAGTATTTT	CASSTFPGDTQYF
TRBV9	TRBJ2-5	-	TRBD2	TGTGCCAGCAGCGTAGCTGTAGCGGGAGGGGAGGAGACCCAGTACTTC	CASSVAVAGGEETQYF
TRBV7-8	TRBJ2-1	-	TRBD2	TGTGCCAGCAGCGAGGTAGGTAGCGGGGGCTACAATGAGCAGTTCTTC	CASSEVGSGGYNEQFF
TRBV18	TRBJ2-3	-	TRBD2	TGTGCCAGCTCACCTGGGCCGGGGGGAACAGATACGCAGTATTTT	CASSPGPGGTDTQYF
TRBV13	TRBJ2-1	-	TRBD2	TGTGCCAGCAGCCCCTGGGGACTAGCGGGTCTTGGTAATGAGCAGTTCTTC	CASSPWGLAGLGNEQFF
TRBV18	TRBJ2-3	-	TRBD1	TGTGCCAGCTCACCGGTCGCGACAGGGGTTGCAGATACGCAGTATTTT	CASSPVATGVADTQYF
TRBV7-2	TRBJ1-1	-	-	TGTGCCAGCAGCTTAGGGTCCGGACAGATGAACACTGAAGCTTTCTTT	CASSLGSGQMNTEAFF
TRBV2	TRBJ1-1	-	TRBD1	TGTGCCAGCAGCTCTCGACAGGGCAACACTGAAGCTTTCTTT	CASSSRQGNTEAFF
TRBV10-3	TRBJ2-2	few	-	TGTGCCTCCCGAACAGGGTACACCGGGGAGCTGTTTTTT	CASRTGYTGELFF
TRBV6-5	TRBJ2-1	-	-	TGTGCCAGCAGTCAGAACAATGAGCAGTTCTTC	CASSQNNEQFF
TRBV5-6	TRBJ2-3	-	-	TGTGCCAGCCTAGGACAGCCCACAGATACGCAGTATTTT	CASLGQPTDTQYF
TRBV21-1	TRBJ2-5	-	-	TGTGCCAGCAGCAAATCGCTCAAAGACAGGGCCCTCCAAGAGACCCAGTACTTC	CASSKSLKDRALQETQYF
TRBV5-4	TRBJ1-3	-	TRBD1	TGTGCCAGCAGCTTGGGGACAGGGCCTGGAAACACCATATATTTT	CASSLGTGPGNTIYF
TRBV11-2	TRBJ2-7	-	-	TGTGCCAGCAGCCACGGAGGGGACTACGAGCAGTACTTC	CASSHGGDYEQYF
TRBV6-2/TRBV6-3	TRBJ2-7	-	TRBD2	TGTGCCAGCAGTTCTTTCGCGGGAGGTTCGTACGAGCAGTACTTC	CASSSFAGGSYEQYF
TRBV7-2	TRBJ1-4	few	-	TGTGCCAGCAGCTTTCGCTCCAGTAATGAAAAACTGTTTTTT	CASSFRSSNEKLFF
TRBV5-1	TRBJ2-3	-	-	TGCGCCGCAAGGGTTGAGGGAGGTGCAGATACGCAGTATTTT	CAARVEGGADTQYF
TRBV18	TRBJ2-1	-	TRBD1	TGTGCCAGCTCACCATTTGGGACAGGAGTTGCAAATGAGCAGTTCTTC	CASSPFGTGVANEQFF
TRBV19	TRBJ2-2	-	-	TGTGCCAGTAGGGACAGAGGGAGCACCGGGGAGCTGTTTTTT	CASRDRGSTGELFF
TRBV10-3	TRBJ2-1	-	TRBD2	TGTGCCATCAGTGAGTCGATGGCGGGAGGCTCCTACAATGAGCAGTTCTTC	CAISESMAGGSYNEQFF
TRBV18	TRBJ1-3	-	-	TGTGCCAGCTCACCCGGGTTGCTTAACACCATATATTTT	CASSPGLLNTIYF
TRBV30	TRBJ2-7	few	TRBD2	TGTGCCTGGAGTGTGGGGACTAGCGGGAGTGAGCAGTACTTC	CAWSVGTSGSEQYF
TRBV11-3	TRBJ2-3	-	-	TGTGCCAGCAGCACGGGGGGCGCGGGGCAGTATTTT	CASSTGGAGQYF
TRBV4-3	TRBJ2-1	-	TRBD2	TGCGCCAGCAGCCAAGATAGACTAGCGGGAGGGCGCAATGAGCAGTTCTTC	CASSQDRLAGGRNEQFF
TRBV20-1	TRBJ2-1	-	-	TGCAGTGCTAGTGCTGGGAGCTCCTACAATGAGCAGTTCTTC	CSASAGSSYNEQFF
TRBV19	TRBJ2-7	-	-	TGTGCCAGTAGTCCCCAGGATGCCTACGAGCAGTACTTC	CASSPQDAYEQYF
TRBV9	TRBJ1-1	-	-	TGTGCCAGCAGCGTAAGGAGGAACACTGAAGCTTTCTTT	CASSVRRNTEAFF
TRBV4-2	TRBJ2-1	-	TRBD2	TGTGCCAGCAGCCAGTCGGGGGGGACTCACAATGAGCAGTTCTTC	CASSQSGGTHNEQFF
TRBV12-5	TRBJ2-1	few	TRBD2	TGTGCTAGTGGTTTGGGTGGGAGGGGCCATGAGCAGTTCTTC	CASGLGGRGHEQFF
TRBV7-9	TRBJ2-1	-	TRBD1	TGTGCCAGCAGCCCCGGTGGACAGGGGGCCTACAATGAGCAGTTCTTC	CASSPGGQGAYNEQFF
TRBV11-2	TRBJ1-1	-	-	TGTGCCAGCAGCCCTCGAGCCGCTGAAGCTTTCTTT	CASSPRAAEAFF
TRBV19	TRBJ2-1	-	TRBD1	TGTGCCAGTACCCCTACAGGGGCCGTCTCCTCCTACAATGAGCAGTTCTTC	CASTPTGAVSSYNEQFF
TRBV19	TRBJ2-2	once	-	TGTGCCAGTCTCCTGAAGGACAGGAACACCGGGGAGCTGTTTTTT	CASLLKDRNTGELFF
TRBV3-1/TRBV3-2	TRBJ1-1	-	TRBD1	TGTGCCAGCAGCCAAGGGACTTGGACAGGGGGACGGAACACTGAAGCTTTCTTT	CASSQGTWTGGRNTEAFF
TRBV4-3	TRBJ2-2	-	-	TGCGCCAGCAGCCAAGATCCGGGAACTACCGGGGAGCTGTTTTTT	CASSQDPGTTGELFF
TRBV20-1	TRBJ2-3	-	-	TGCAGGGCGGGGAACCCAGATACGCAGTATTTT	CRAGNPDTQYF
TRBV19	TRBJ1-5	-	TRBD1	TGTGCCAGTTCCCGGGACAGCGATAGCAATCAGCCCCAGCATTTT	CASSRDSDSNQPQHF